The 23 T cell receptor beta chains below all came from one sample that was sequenced in a study of cytomegalovirus exposure and HLA in healthy donors. Here immunoSEQ multiplex PCR was the method, and the copy in TCRdb shows in-frame clones only, minus some. The sample consists of 55,000 to 85,000 clones, less than 95% of them appearing once. The sample comprised PBMCs. These receptors all come from a woman between 18 and 29 years old in good health and CMV-seronegative.

The chain couples TRBV5-1 to TRBJ2-3; D gene unclear. The CDR3 covers 13 residues. With 1 base removed from V and 1 base from J, the gap between germline ends came to 4 bases. Germline CDR1 and CDR2: SGHRS and YFSETQ. CDR3 in DNA: TGCGCCAGCAGCTTGATCGGCACAGATACGCAGTATTTT. This encodes CASSLIGTDTQYF.

The chain recombines TRBV28 with TRBJ1-6, with D perhaps TRBD1 (5 bases). Deletions cut 7 bases from V and 3 bases from J, with 16 bases between. Germline V gene lookup returns CDR1 MDHEN and CDR2 SYDVKM. There are 16 residues in the CDR3. The CDR3 coding sequence is TGTGCCAGCACTCTGGACAAACGCCTCTATAATTCACCCCTCCACTTT. Protein: CASTLDKRLYNSPLHF.

CDR3 bases: TGTGCCAGCAGCTTGACTAGCGGGGGGACTACTAACCCCGAGCAGTACTTC. Its translation: CASSLTSGGTTNPEQYF. The chain combines TRBV7-6 with TRBJ2-7; 13 nucleotides match TRBD2. The V and J ends lost 3 bases and 6 bases, in that order; junction bases with no gene match: 11. CDR3 size: 17 residues. The V gene's germline CDR1 is SGHVS and CDR2 FNYEAQ.

This clone has a single count. The chain joins TRBV7-2 to TRBJ1-1; perhaps TRBD1 as D (5 bases). CDR3 length: 15 amino acids. The V and J ends lost 2 bases and 4 bases respectively, with 14 bases between them. Germline V lookup: CDR1 SGHTA, CDR2 FQGNSA. CDR3 DNA: TGTGCCAGCAGCTTATTCGTCCCGGGGGGCACTGAAGCTTTCTTT. Encoded protein: CASSLFVPGGTEAFF.

V usage is TRBV7-3 and J usage is TRBJ2-7; TRBD2 aligns across 13 bases. This CDR3 has 16 amino acids. Germline trimming cut 5 bases from V and 6 bases from J; bases unmatched to any gene: 10. Per germline, CDR1 SGHTA and CDR2 FQGTGA. The CDR3: CASSEGLAGRMGEQYF. In DNA form, the CDR3 reads TGTGCCAGCAGCGAGGGACTAGCGGGACGTATGGGCGAGCAGTACTTC.

The chain combines TRBV11-2 with TRBJ2-2; weak D call: TRBD2 (6 bases). V gave up 5 bases and J gave up 9 bases, with 19 bases separating them. This CDR3 comprises 15 residues. From germline, CDR1 is SGHAT and CDR2 FQNNGV. CDR3 residues: CASSIPGVGVRELFF. The DNA of the CDR3 is TGTGCCAGCAGCATCCCGGGAGTGGGGGTACGGGAGCTGTTTTTT. Complete variable domain (other parts from reference TRBV11-2 and TRBJ2-2): EAGVAQSPRYKIIEKRQSVAFWCNPISGHATLYWYQQILGQGPKLLIQFQNNGVVDDSQLPKDRFSAERLKGVDSTLKIQPAKLEDSAVYLCASSIPGVGVRELFFGEGSRLTVL.

The genes are TRBV9 and TRBJ1-3, with D possibly matching TRBD1 (6 bases). Germline CDR1 is SGDLS and CDR2 is YYNGEE. Trimming took 7 bases from V and 2 from J, leaving 16 bases between them. There are 15 residues in the CDR3. The CDR3 DNA reads TGTGCCAGCGCCCCGGGACAATCTGCTGGAAACACCATATATTTT. This translates into CASAPGQSAGNTIYF.

The genes are TRBV28 and TRBJ2-2; 8 bases are a match to TRBD1. Per the germline V gene, CDR1 is MDHEN and CDR2 is SYDVKM. The CDR3 totals 15 residues. V trimming: 3 bases; J trimming: 5 bases; junction bases outside the gene matches: 5. The DNA of the CDR3 is TGTGCCAGCAGTTTTTACAGGGGGTCAACCGGGGAGCTGTTTTTT. Protein product: CASSFYRGSTGELFF. Combining the CDR3 with reference TRBV28 and TRBJ2-2 gives the whole variable domain DVKVTQSSRYLVKRTGEKVFLECVQDMDHENMFWYRQDPGLGLRLIYFSYDVKMKEKGDIPEGYSVSREKKERFSLILESASTNQTSMYLCASSFYRGSTGELFFGEGSRLTVL.

The chain is built from TRBV15 and TRBJ1-2, with D possibly matching TRBD1 (5 bases). Trimming stripped 5 bases from V and 7 bases from J, with 14 bases between. The CDR3 length is 13 residues. CDR1 is LNHNV, CDR2 YYDKDF, per germline (reference sequence). DNA for the CDR3: TGTGCCACCAGCCCCCGGCGGGGGTTTGGCTACACCTTC. This sequence encodes CATSPRRGFGYTF.

This chain uses TRBV6-4 with TRBJ2-3, with TRBD2 matching 12 bases. The junction had 7 bases not matched to a gene; V was cut back by 6 bases and J by 6 bases. The CDR3 length is 15 residues. The germline V gene encodes CDR1 MRHNA and CDR2 SNTAGT. CDR3 nucleotide sequence: TGTGCCAGCAGCCCGACTAGCGGGAGCGGGGATACGCAGTATTTT. Translating gives CASSPTSGSGDTQYF.

The rearrangement links TRBV5-4 to TRBJ2-1, with 12 bases matching TRBD2. Germline CDR1 is SGHNT and CDR2 is YYREEE (reference sequence). V trimming: 1 base; J trimming: 3 bases; junction bases outside the gene matches: 5. CDR3 size: 17 residues. The CDR3 DNA follows: TGTGCCAGCAGCTTGATCCGACTAGCGGGGGACTACAATGAGCAGTTCTTC. Encoded protein: CASSLIRLAGDYNEQFF.

The rearrangement uses TRBV5-4 and TRBJ1-1, with D unclear. Looked up from germline, CDR1 is SGHNT and CDR2 is YYREEE (reference sequence). The CDR3 runs 14 residues. V was pared by 4 bases and J by 2 bases, with 12 bases between. DNA of the CDR3: TGTGCCAGCAGCCCCCCCCCGGGAAACACTGAAGCTTTCTTT. Protein: CASSPPPGNTEAFF. Looking up the rest from reference TRBV5-4 and TRBJ1-1 gives the full variable domain: ETGVTQSPTHLIKTRGQQVTLRCSSQSGHNTVSWYQQALGQGPQFIFQYYREEENGRGNFPPRFSGLQFPNYSSELNVNALELDDSALYLCASSPPPGNTEAFFGQGTRLTVV.

The chain couples TRBV7-9 to TRBJ2-3, with 16 bases aligning to TRBD2. The V segment lost 4 bases and the J segment 6 bases; nucleotides outside the gene matches: 13. The CDR3 extends over 19 amino acids. The germline V gene encodes CDR1 SEHNR and CDR2 FQNEAQ (reference sequence). The CDR3 region is CASSSPGTSGGELLDTQYF. The CDR3 DNA reads as TGTGCCAGCAGCTCCCCCGGGACTAGCGGGGGGGAGTTGTTGGATACGCAGTATTTT.

The chain couples TRBV30 to TRBJ2-3; possible D gene TRBD1, 8 bases. V was clipped by 0 bases and J by 2 bases, with 12 bases between them. The CDR3 runs 15 residues. CDR1 and CDR2 (germline): GTSNPN, SVGIG (reference sequence). CDR3 coding DNA: TGTGCCTGGAGTGTAGCGGGACAGGACACAGATACGCAGTATTTT. Its translation: CAWSVAGQDTDTQYF.

This clone was picked up one time. This rearrangement joins TRBV6-6 to TRBJ2-1; 11 bases align to TRBD2. J gave up 4 bases and V 5 bases, and 7 bases lay outside the gene matches. The V gene's germline CDR1 is MNHNY and CDR2 SVGAGI (reference sequence). CDR3 length: 16 residues. For the CDR3, the DNA is TGTGCCAGCAGTCCATTAGCGGGAGGGCCTTACAATGAGCAGTTCTTC. Residues: CASSPLAGGPYNEQFF.

In its sample, this clone was seen once. The rearrangement joins TRBV6-1 to TRBJ1-2, with D maybe TRBD1 (6 bases). The CDR3 runs 13 residues. Trimming took off 4 bases at V and 2 bases at J, with 8 bases between the two ends. Germline loops: CDR1 MNHNS, CDR2 SASEGT. The CDR3 loop reads CASSATGNYGYTF. DNA for the CDR3: TGTGCCAGCAGTGCTACAGGGAACTATGGCTACACCTTC.

V and J are TRBV18 and TRBJ1-5, with D unclear. Between the trimmed V and J ends, which lost 0 bases and 3 bases, there was a span of 9 bases. The CDR3 consists of 15 residues. CDR1 KGHSH and CDR2 LQKENI come from the germline V gene. The CDR3 sequence is CASSPPSGFNQPQHF. CDR3 nucleotide sequence: TGTGCCAGCTCACCACCGTCAGGATTCAATCAGCCCCAGCATTTT.

Written as DNA, the CDR3 is TGTGCCAGTACTCTCGGGGGCACAGATACGCAGTATTTT. Residues: CASTLGGTDTQYF. The V and J genes are TRBV11-2 and TRBJ2-3; a possible D gene is TRBD2 (5 bases). The CDR3 spans 13 residues. Germline loops: CDR1 SGHAT, CDR2 FQNNGV. V lost 9 bases, J lost 1 base, and 11 bases lay in between. Based on the CDR3 plus reference TRBV11-2 and TRBJ2-3, the full variable domain is EAGVAQSPRYKIIEKRQSVAFWCNPISGHATLYWYQQILGQGPKLLIQFQNNGVVDDSQLPKDRFSAERLKGVDSTLKIQPAKLEDSAVYLCASTLGGTDTQYFGPGTRLTVL.

The CDR3 nucleotides read TGTGCCAGCAGCTTTTTTTTTAAGGCCGCGGGAGGCTACACCTTC. Encoded protein: CASSFFFKAAGGYTF. This sequence joins TRBV7-9 and TRBJ1-2; D is ambiguous. Trimming shortened V by 3 bases and J by 8 bases, and 19 bases separated the two germline ends. Germline V gene lookup returns CDR1 SEHNR and CDR2 FQNEAQ (reference sequence). This CDR3 has 15 residues.

The chain combines TRBV4-1 with TRBJ2-7; D call uncertain. The V gene lost 1 base and the J gene lost 0 bases, with 4 bases spanning the gap. This CDR3 contains 13 residues. Germline V CDR1 and CDR2: MGHRA, YSYEKL. The CDR3 DNA sequence: TGCGCCAGCAGCCAAGCGGGCTCCTACGAGCAGTACTTC. Its protein product is CASSQAGSYEQYF.

The chain has TRBV27 and TRBJ1-2; weak D call: TRBD1 (6 bases). Trimming left V 6 bases short and J 6 bases short, with 14 bases between. Looked up from germline, CDR1 is MNHEY and CDR2 is SMNVEV (reference sequence). The CDR3 contains 13 residues. The CDR3 sequence: CASSPGGPDGYTF. CDR3 nucleotides: TGTGCCAGCAGCCCCGGGGGGCCGGATGGCTACACCTTC.

The DNA of the CDR3 is TGTGCCAGCAGTTACTTGGGGACAGTTAAAAACATTCAGTACTTC. Translating it yields CASSYLGTVKNIQYF. J is TRBJ2-4 and V is TRBV6-6; TRBD1 matches 7 bases. The germline gives CDR1 MNHNY, CDR2 SVGAGI (reference sequence). CDR3 size: 15 residues. V lost 1 base to trimming and J lost 4 bases; unmatched junction nucleotides: 4.

The CDR3 is CASSQEAAGQGAFYGYTF. The DNA of the CDR3 is TGTGCCAGCAGCCAAGAAGCTGCCGGACAGGGGGCTTTTTACGGCTACACCTTC. The chain links TRBV4-2 to TRBJ1-2; 11 bases agree with TRBD1. Germline trimming cut 0 bases from V and 8 bases from J; bases unmatched to any gene: 14. The CDR3 has 18 residues. Germline values: CDR1 LGHNA, CDR2 YNFKEQ.